Given below is one TCR beta chain in context. The target antigen is unknown. TCRdb processed the 5' RACE reads again and assigns one entry to each CDR3 protein, with no DNA. This sample's table reports fewer than 400,000 distinct CDR3 sequences. The data were taken from a study of T cells expressing NK-cell markers. Overall study context: The TCR beta repertoires originated in sorted CD3+CD56+NKG2C+, CD3+CD56+NKG2C- and CD3+CD56-NKG2C+ T cells. The eight sequenced donors comprised seven who were HCMV-seropositive and one who was seronegative.

Study observations and caveats: These clonotypes also led the CD3+CD56-NKG2C+ fraction in a handful of donors. The share of CD8+ T cells held by dominant NKG2C+ clonotypes was about 1.0-8% in roughly 6 donors.

The CDR3 runs to 17 residues. CDR1 MNHNS and CDR2 SASEGT come from the germline V gene. J is TRBJ1-3 and V is TRBV6-1; the TRBD1 assignment by TCRdb is unverifiable without DNA. The source is a woman in her forties or fifties in good health. Sequenced sample: blood T cells: a sorted CD56 or NKG2C T cell subset, CD4+ or CD8+ T cells, or bulk PBMC T cells (not recorded which). The CDR3 sequence is CASSEAPRGMSGNTIYF.